One and the same sample provided the 12 T cell receptor beta chains below, sequenced in a study of blood T cell repertoires in COVID-19. TCRdb keeps only in-frame clones here, not all; method: immunoSEQ multiplex PCR. The sample yields around 380,000 clones, approximately 87% seen once. The sample consisted of PBMCs or T cells enriched from blood (not recorded which). The source is a man aged 25 to 40 who had recovered from COVID-19.

The V gene is TRBV3-1 (or the pseudogene TRBV3-2), the J gene TRBJ1-3; TRBD1 is a possible D gene (6 bases). V was pared by 1 base and J by 4 bases, with 23 bases between. CDR3 size: 19 residues. The V gene's germline CDR1 is LGHDT and CDR2 YNNKEL (reference sequence). For the CDR3, the DNA is TGTGCCAGCAGCCAAGTTCTTCGGGGACACACGACGCGGGGAAACACCATATATTTT. Protein: CASSQVLRGHTTRGNTIYF.

This chain joins TRBV27 and TRBJ2-1, with TRBD1 matching over 7 bases. The CDR3 loop spans 16 amino acids. Germline lookup yields CDR1 MNHEY and CDR2 SMNVEV (reference sequence). V gave up 6 bases and J gave up 1 base; unmatched junction bases: 9. The CDR3 bases are TGTGCCAGCAGCAAAACCGGGACAGTGTCCTACAATGAGCAGTTCTTC. Protein product: CASSKTGTVSYNEQFF.

J is TRBJ1-1 and V is TRBV9, with unresolved D. Germline V lookup: CDR1 SGDLS, CDR2 YYNGEE. The CDR3 covers 17 residues. V was cut by 0 bases and J by 6 bases, with 21 bases left in between. The CDR3 region is CASSVGLTARKDAEAFF. CDR3 nucleotides: TGTGCCAGCAGCGTAGGCTTAACAGCCAGAAAGGATGCTGAAGCTTTCTTT.

This clone showed up just once. The gene calls are TRBV7-2 and TRBJ2-7; D is perhaps TRBD1 (5 bases). The CDR3 is 15 residues long. Germline-derived CDR1 and CDR2 are SGHTA and FQGNSA. V was cut by 3 bases and J by 0 bases, with 12 bases left in between. CDR3 DNA: TGTGCCAGCAGCTTGGAGACAGTGAGCTCCTACGAGCAGTACTTC. Translated: CASSLETVSSYEQYF.

J is TRBJ2-7 and V is TRBV14, with TRBD1 matching over 9 bases. The length of the CDR3 is 14 residues. Germline lookup yields CDR1 SGHDN and CDR2 FVKESK. V shed 4 bases, J shed 7 bases, and the junction held 8 bases outside the gene matches. The CDR3 DNA is TGTGCCAGCAGCCTGACAGGGGGACCAGGGGAGCAGTACTTC. Translating gives CASSLTGGPGEQYF.

The V and J genes are TRBV9 and TRBJ1-2; D may be TRBD1 (5 bases). The CDR3 is 16 residues long. CDR1 and CDR2 from the germline V gene are SGDLS and YYNGEE. The germline V and J ends were trimmed by 4 bases and 0 bases, with 16 bases remaining between them. Here the CDR3 DNA reads TGTGCCAGCAGCTCCAACCCCAGGGTCGCTAACTATGGCTACACCTTC. Translated: CASSSNPRVANYGYTF.

This sequence joins TRBV24-1 and TRBJ2-3; TRBD1 aligns across 7 bases. The V segment lost 7 bases and the J segment 2 bases; nucleotides outside the gene matches: 5. Germline V gene lookup returns CDR1 KGHDR and CDR2 SFDVKD. The CDR3 extends over 14 amino acids. CDR3 sequence reads: CATSGTAPTDTQYF. CDR3 coding DNA: TGTGCCACCAGCGGGACAGCTCCCACAGATACGCAGTATTTT.

This clone was seen only once. The chain has TRBV6-5 and TRBJ1-1, with D tentatively TRBD1 (6 bases). This CDR3 comprises 14 residues. Per the germline V gene, CDR1 is MNHEY and CDR2 is SVGAGI. Trimming stripped 6 bases from V and 2 bases from J, with 13 bases between. For the CDR3, the DNA is TGTGCCAGCAGCCGGTTCAGGGGAAACACTGAAGCTTTCTTT. Its protein product is CASSRFRGNTEAFF.

The chain joins TRBV5-1 to TRBJ2-7; a weak D match, TRBD2 (6 bases). The V gene lost 1 base and the J gene lost 1 base, with 12 bases spanning the gap. The germline CDR1 and CDR2 sequences are SGHRS and YFSETQ. The CDR3 extends over 15 amino acids. This chain's CDR3 is CASSLSSGRSYEQYF. Written as DNA, the CDR3 is TGCGCCAGCAGCTTGTCGTCAGGGAGGTCCTACGAGCAGTACTTC.

This clone has more than one count but fewer than ten. This rearrangement joins TRBV10-1 to TRBJ1-5, with no clear D. Germline CDR1 reads WNHNN; CDR2 reads SYGVQD (reference sequence). Trimming removed 8 bases from V and 7 bases from J, with 12 bases in between. CDR3 size: 12 residues. The CDR3: CASGEGNQPQHF. CDR3 sequence (DNA): TGCGCCAGCGGAGAGGGAAACCAGCCCCAGCATTTT.

The chain combines TRBV5-1 with TRBJ1-2; 12 bases fit TRBD1. CDR1 is SGHRS and CDR2 is YFSETQ in the germline V gene. The J segment lost 4 bases and the V segment lost 4 bases, leaving 8 bases of the junction unmatched. The CDR3 covers 16 residues. The CDR3 DNA reads TGCGCCAGCAGCGCCGGGACAGGGGGCTTCGGCTATGGCTACACCTTC. Protein: CASSAGTGGFGYGYTF.

The chain recombines TRBV13 with TRBJ2-2; D remains unclear. Trimming removed 2 bases at V and 2 bases at J, with 24 bases between. The length of the CDR3 is 20 residues. Germline-derived CDR1 and CDR2 are PRHDT and FYEKMQ (reference sequence). The DNA for the CDR3 is TGTGCCAGCAGCTTACTCCCATCTATCCTTAGCAGCCTTAACACCGGGGAGCTGTTTTTT. Residues: CASSLLPSILSSLNTGELFF.